This T cell receptor beta chain was captured in a study of memory CD8 T cells in hepatitis C reinfection. Study background: Peak reinfection sampling occurred 3 to 8 weeks after detected reinfection. Study results and limitations: With roughly five donors, public clonotype conclusions could not be definitive.

About this clone itself: Antigen unknown.

Sequencing used immunoSEQ multiplex PCR; TCRdb keeps in-frame clones, though not all of them. The data contain around 45,000 clones, around 89% of them singletons. The V and J ends lost 0 bases and 7 bases respectively, with 19 bases between them. The CDR3 runs 16 residues. The germline gives CDR1 MNHEY, CDR2 SVGAGI. Time point given: peak reinfection, 3 to 8 weeks after reinfection detection. No in vitro expansion preceded TCR sequencing of the sorted cells. Donors came from people who inject drugs enrolled in HEPCO, Canada. Total naive CD8 T cells were sorted as viable CD3+ CD8+ CD45RO- cells from two donors.

This receptor was taken from a man younger than 35 with hepatitis C virus infection. The chain couples TRBV6-5 to TRBJ2-7; weak D call: TRBD2 (6 bases). The sequencing sample was made of naive CD8+ T cells sorted from blood. The CDR3 sequence: CASSYSSQEGGEEQYF. CDR3 nucleotides: TGTGCCAGCAGTTACTCGAGTCAGGAGGGTGGGGAAGAGCAGTACTTC.